This T cell receptor (beta chain) appears in the sequencing data of a study of regulatory T cells in long-lasting Graves disease. Time point specified: newly diagnosed GD, antithyroid drugs for less than 3 months. Following extraction of RNA from PBMCs, that RNA was used to make the TCR library. Enrollment of patients was through an endocrinology department in Xi'an, China. This clonotype was observed at least ten times. CDR3-region Arm-PCR and iRepertoire HTBI primers produced the TCR beta libraries. TCRdb used MiXCR to reprocess the multiplex PCR reads, holding one entry per CDR3 protein. The sample shows under 800,000 distinct CDR3 sequences, 16% of them seen only once. Germline V gives CDR1 MDHEN, CDR2 SYDVKM. V was pared by 10 bases and J by 6 bases, with 4 bases of the junction left unmatched. CDR3 length: 12 residues. These data also formed part of another study, on T cells in Graves' hyperthyroidism and ophthalmopathy. From that study: The HTBI primer set was used in a first-round RT-PCR of the TCR CDR3. Ophthalmopathy was model-predicted a median about 6.9 months pre-onset.

The TCR comes from a woman in her 30s with Graves disease. V is TRBV28 and J is TRBJ2-1, with 9 bases fitting TRBD1. This material consisted of peripheral blood mononuclear cells (PBMCs), taken at new diagnosis, from a patient treated with antithyroid drugs. This CDR3 is CATWDRANEQFF. As DNA, the CDR3 is TGTGCCACCTGGGACAGGGCCAATGAGCAGTTCTTC. The whole variable domain, filled in from reference TRBV28 and TRBJ2-1, reads DVKVTQSSRYLVKRTGEKVFLECVQDMDHENMFWYRQDPGLGLRLIYFSYDVKMKEKGDIPEGYSVSREKKERFSLILESASTNQTSMYLCATWDRANEQFFGPGTRLTVL.